These 30 T cell receptor beta chains originate from one sample sequenced in a study of T cells in lung cancer brain metastases (dated by TCRdb to the late 2010s). Libraries were made using the immunoSEQ multiplex PCR assay. TCRdb carries this immuneACCESS record with in-frame sequences only. Its versions omit some clonotypes, under half of them owing to an unresolved V gene in the studies checked, with the rest unexplained. The sample records over 2,000 clones, approximately 92% of which are singletons. Of the sample, about 5% falls within the top ten clones. Sequencing used tumor tissue from the primary lung tumor. The cell subset or site label here, explained by the study, means: primary lung cancer lesion. All receptors come from a woman in her thirties with non-small cell lung cancer.

This chain joins TRBV29-1 and TRBJ2-1, with no clear D. The CDR3 contains 16 residues. V was pared by 2 bases and J by 0 bases, with 14 bases between. Germline V gene lookup returns CDR1 SQVTM and CDR2 ANQGSEA. The CDR3 spells CSVESQIRSSYNEQFF. Here the CDR3 DNA reads TGCAGCGTTGAAAGCCAAATTAGGAGCTCCTACAATGAGCAGTTCTTC.

This chain links TRBV27 with TRBJ2-3, with 7 bases matching TRBD1. The ends lost 5 bases at V and 2 bases at J; junction bases unmatched: 4. The germline V gene encodes CDR1 MNHEY and CDR2 SMNVEV (reference sequence). The CDR3 has 14 amino acids. Here the CDR3 DNA reads TGTGCCAGCAGTACGACAGGGAACACAGATACGCAGTATTTT. Amino acid sequence: CASSTTGNTDTQYF.

Comment on this clone: Its ends do not fully match the called genes, so a read error is possible. The rearrangement links TRBV15 to TRBJ1-3; D perhaps matches TRBD1 (5 bases). The germline V gene encodes CDR1 LNHNV and CDR2 YYDKDF (reference sequence). CDR3 size: 19 residues. The CDR3 loop is CATSRDMRGVSRSGNTIYF. Written as DNA, the CDR3 is TGTGCCACCAGCAGAGATATGAGGGGCGTCAGCCGCTCTGGAAATACCATATATTTT.

The chain recombines TRBV6-6 with TRBJ2-1; D is unclear. The CDR3 contains 11 residues. Germline assignment: CDR1 MNHNY and CDR2 SVGAGI (reference sequence). Trimming took off 5 bases at V and 3 bases at J, with 2 bases between the two ends. DNA for the CDR3: TGTGCCAGCAGTAACTACAATGAGCAGTTCTTC. It specifies CASSNYNEQFF.

This chain uses TRBV30 with TRBJ2-3; 7 nucleotides align to TRBD2. Germline V gene data show CDR1 as GTSNPN and CDR2 as SVGIG (reference sequence). CDR3 length equals 14 residues. The junction had 3 bases not matched to a gene; V was cut back by 1 base and J by 2 bases. Written as DNA, the CDR3 is TGTGCCTGGAGTGCAGCGGGGCCCACAGATACGCAGTATTTT. Protein sequence: CAWSAAGPTDTQYF.

This chain joins TRBV9 and TRBJ2-1; D ambiguous. Between the trimmed V and J ends, which lost 5 bases and 8 bases, there was a span of 8 bases. The CDR3 is made up of 11 amino acids. Per germline, CDR1 SGDLS and CDR2 YYNGEE. CDR3 nucleotides: TGTGCCAGCAGGAGTGGCGATGAGCAGTTCTTC. Its translation: CASRSGDEQFF.

J is TRBJ1-1 and V is TRBV11-1; D gene uncertain. In germline, CDR1 is SGHAT, CDR2 FQDESV (reference sequence). CDR3 length equals 16 residues. V dropped 5 bases and J dropped 4 bases, with 20 bases sitting between them. CDR3 nucleotide sequence: TGTGCCAGCAGCCTAAGGGTCTGGACTTTGGGCACTGAAGCTTTCTTT. Amino acids: CASSLRVWTLGTEAFF. Using reference TRBV11-1 and TRBJ1-1 for the parts outside the CDR3, the full variable domain is EAEVAQSPRYKITEKSQAVAFWCDPISGHATLYWYRQILGQGPELLVQFQDESVVDDSQLPKDRFSAERLKGVDSTLKIQPAELGDSAMYLCASSLRVWTLGTEAFFGQGTRLTVV.

The J gene is TRBJ2-2, the V gene TRBV7-9; possible D gene TRBD2, 5 bases. Germline V gene lookup returns CDR1 SEHNR and CDR2 FQNEAQ (reference sequence). This CDR3 is 16 amino acids long. V dropped 1 base and J dropped 5 bases, with 14 bases sitting between them. The DNA of the CDR3 is TGTGCCAGCAGCTTAGGCTTGGGAGTAATGACCGGGGAGCTGTTTTTT. Translated, it gives CASSLGLGVMTGELFF.

This chain links TRBV2 with TRBJ1-1; 8 bases agree with TRBD1. Germline V CDR1 and CDR2: SNHLY, FYNNEI. V was clipped by 5 bases and J by 5 bases; unmatched bases: 13. This CDR3 is 16 amino acids long. CDR3 sequence (DNA): TGTGCCAGCAGTAGAGACAGGGGCCCGGCGGGGACTGAAGCTTTCTTT. Translation: CASSRDRGPAGTEAFF.

The V call is TRBV1, the J call TRBJ2-5; the table calls TRBD2, which could not be checked here. TRBV1 is marked as a pseudogene. CDR3 length: 16 amino acids. This CDR3 reads CTSSQSSRGLQETQYF. The CDR3 DNA sequence: TGCACCAGCAGCCAGTCCTCGAGAGGCCTCCAAGAGACCCAGTACTTC.

By its share, this clone is large. The CDR3 DNA follows: TGCGCCAGCAGCGGATGGGGACAGGGCGAACAAGAGACCCAGTACTTC. This gives the protein CASSGWGQGEQETQYF. V is TRBV4-1 and J is TRBJ2-5; the match to TRBD1 covers 9 bases. This CDR3 comprises 16 residues. The V gene's germline CDR1 is MGHRA and CDR2 YSYEKL. Unmatched junction bases numbered 9, after V lost 5 bases and J lost 2 bases.

The J gene is TRBJ1-6, the V gene TRBV5-4; 8 nucleotides line up with TRBD1. From germline, CDR1 is SGHNT and CDR2 YYREEE (reference sequence). J was trimmed by 10 bases and V by 4 bases; bases with no gene match: 16. The CDR3 is 17 residues long. The CDR3 DNA reads as TGTGCCAGCAGCCCCGGGACAGGCGACCCCGGCAGGTCACCCCTCCACTTT. Protein product: CASSPGTGDPGRSPLHF.

The chain has TRBV29-1 and TRBJ2-2; no clear D. Germline CDR1 reads SQVTM; CDR2 reads ANQGSEA. The CDR3 totals 10 residues. Trimming removed 1 base at V and 8 bases at J, with 2 bases between. The CDR3 loop reads CSVEAGELFF. CDR3 in DNA: TGCAGCGTTGAAGCGGGGGAGCTGTTTTTT.

The chain couples TRBV4-3 to TRBJ2-3, with D perhaps matching TRBD2 (6 bases). The V gene lost 0 bases and the J gene lost 3 bases, with 7 bases spanning the gap. The CDR3 sequence is 14 residues long. Per the germline V gene, CDR1 is LGHNA and CDR2 is YSLEER. For the CDR3, the DNA is TGCGCCAGCAGCCAAGATGGAGGGACAGATACGCAGTATTTT. The encoded protein is CASSQDGGTDTQYF.

V gene TRBV2 combines with J gene TRBJ2-5, with D tentatively TRBD2 (5 bases). Trimming left V 4 bases short and J 5 bases short, with 11 bases between. The CDR3 spans 13 residues. Germline CDR1 reads SNHLY; CDR2 reads FYNNEI. CDR3 coding DNA: TGTGCCAGCAGTGCAAACGGCGGGGAGACCCAGTACTTC. It translates to CASSANGGETQYF. The full variable domain, completed using reference TRBV2 and TRBJ2-5, is EPEVTQTPSHQVTQMGQEVILRCVPISNHLYFYWYRQILGQKVEFLVSFYNNEISEKSEIFDDQFSVERPDGSNFTLKIRSTKLEDSAMYFCASSANGGETQYFGPGTRLLVL.

The V gene is TRBV5-1, the J gene TRBJ1-2; TRBD1 matches 10 bases. V was clipped by 0 bases and J by 4 bases; unmatched bases: 6. Germline V CDR1 and CDR2: SGHRS, YFSETQ. This CDR3 contains 16 residues. The CDR3 coding sequence is TGCGCCAGCAGCTTGGGGGACAGGGGATCAGGCTATGGCTACACCTTC. Translating it yields CASSLGDRGSGYGYTF.

The gene calls are TRBV7-6 and TRBJ2-1, with 9 bases matching TRBD2. This CDR3 comprises 17 residues. From germline, CDR1 is SGHVS and CDR2 FNYEAQ. Trimming removed 2 bases from V and 3 bases from J; junction bases left unmatched: 8. For the CDR3, the DNA is TGTGCCAGCAGCTTAACGGATTCAGCGGGAGGCTACAATGAGCAGTTCTTC. It codes for CASSLTDSAGGYNEQFF.

The chain carries TRBV18 and TRBJ2-1, with 8 bases fitting TRBD1. The junction had 16 bases not matched to a gene; V was cut back by 8 bases and J by 7 bases. The CDR3 extends over 16 amino acids. The germline gives CDR1 KGHSH, CDR2 LQKENI. In DNA, the CDR3 is TGTGCCAGCGCCCCACAACAGACAGGGGTCGATAATGAGCAGTTCTTC. This gives the protein CASAPQQTGVDNEQFF.

This clone has only one observation. The V call is TRBV2, the J call TRBJ2-2; 14 positions match TRBD2. CDR1 and CDR2 (germline): SNHLY, FYNNEI. Germline trimming cut 8 bases from V and 4 bases from J; bases unmatched to any gene: 6. The CDR3 sequence is 16 residues long. The CDR3 is CASRQGLAGVTGELFF. The CDR3 DNA is TGTGCCAGCCGCCAGGGACTAGCGGGAGTCACCGGGGAGCTGTTTTTT.

The J gene is TRBJ2-3, the V gene TRBV5-1; 7 nucleotides align to TRBD2. Looked up from germline, CDR1 is SGHRS and CDR2 is YFSETQ. Germline trimming cut 2 bases from V and 3 bases from J; bases unmatched to any gene: 9. CDR3 length: 16 residues. In DNA form, the CDR3 reads TGCGCCAGCAGCTTAACCGGGGGGATGGGAACAGATACGCAGTATTTT. Its protein product is CASSLTGGMGTDTQYF.

This clone was counted only a few times. This chain joins TRBV4-2 and TRBJ2-7, with D perhaps TRBD1 (6 bases). CDR1 is LGHNA, CDR2 YNFKEQ, per germline. There are 15 residues in the CDR3. V lost 1 base and J 5 bases, leaving 15 bases between the germline ends. The CDR3, as DNA: TGTGCCAGCAGCCAAGGAATGGGACACCCGAACGAGCAGTACTTC. Translating gives CASSQGMGHPNEQYF.

Only one count was recorded for this clone. The V gene is TRBV5-4, the J gene TRBJ1-1, with D perhaps matching TRBD1 (6 bases). The CDR3 length is 15 residues. CDR1 and CDR2 (germline): SGHNT, YYREEE (reference sequence). With 4 bases removed from V and 4 bases from J, the gap between germline ends came to 17 bases. CDR3 loop: CASSAARGWATEAFF. CDR3 DNA sequence: TGTGCCAGCAGCGCAGCCAGGGGTTGGGCCACTGAAGCTTTCTTT.

This chain links TRBV28 with TRBJ2-3; D unresolved. Per the germline V gene, CDR1 is MDHEN and CDR2 is SYDVKM. The CDR3 covers 13 residues. Deletions cut 6 bases from V and 4 bases from J, with 11 bases between. The CDR3 DNA reads TGTGCCAGCAGCACCCGGGCTTCAGATACGCAGTATTTT. As protein: CASSTRASDTQYF.

V usage is TRBV10-3 and J usage is TRBJ1-2; unclear D gene. The CDR3 runs to 12 residues. Trimming pared 10 bases from V and 8 bases from J, leaving 17 bases between. The germline gives CDR1 ENHRY, CDR2 SYGVKD. DNA of the CDR3: TGTGCCACCTCGGAGCCCACCAGCGGCTACACCTTC. Protein: CATSEPTSGYTF.

The chain recombines TRBV9 with TRBJ2-7; D is perhaps TRBD2 (6 bases). The V gene's germline CDR1 is SGDLS and CDR2 YYNGEE. V was shortened by 0 bases and J by 4 bases, with 14 bases between the two germline ends. The CDR3 sequence is 15 residues long. CDR3 DNA: TGTGCCAGCAGCGTAGTCCCGGAGGGGCTTTACGAGCAGTACTTC. This gives the protein CASSVVPEGLYEQYF.

This sequence joins TRBV30 and TRBJ2-3; 9 bases align to TRBD2. CDR3 size: 15 residues. Germline values: CDR1 GTSNPN, CDR2 SVGIG (reference sequence). V gave up 3 bases and J gave up 4 bases; unmatched junction bases: 8. This chain's CDR3 is CAWRSLAGRADTQYF. The CDR3 bases are TGTGCCTGGAGGTCACTAGCGGGTCGGGCAGATACGCAGTATTTT.

V usage is TRBV7-8 and J usage is TRBJ1-2, with D uncertain. Trimming removed 1 base at V and 3 bases at J, with 3 bases between. Germline CDR1 SGHVS, CDR2 FQNEAQ. This CDR3 spans 12 amino acids. CDR3 sequence (DNA): TGTGCCAGCAGCTTAGAACACTATGGCTACACCTTC. Translating gives CASSLEHYGYTF. The complete variable domain, with remaining parts taken from reference TRBV7-8 and TRBJ1-2, reads GAGVSQSPRYKVAKRGQDVALRCDPISGHVSLFWYQQALGQGPEFLTYFQNEAQLDKSGLPSDRFFAERPEGSVSTLKIQRTQQEDSAVYLCASSLEHYGYTFGSGTRLTVV.

The V call is TRBV7-3, the J call TRBJ2-3; D may match TRBD1 or TRBD2 (5 bases each). This CDR3 is built from 14 residues. The V end was cut by 5 bases, the J end by 11 bases, with 20 bases between. Germline V gives CDR1 SGHTA, CDR2 FQGTGA. CDR3 in DNA: TGTGCCAGCAGCGTCGCCGGGGCTGCCAATGTGCAGTATTTT. Its translation: CASSVAGAANVQYF.

The chain has TRBV30 and TRBJ1-1, with TRBD1 matching over 8 bases. The V gene's germline CDR1 is GTSNPN and CDR2 SVGIG (reference sequence). This CDR3 contains 16 residues. The V segment lost 2 bases and the J segment 1 base; nucleotides outside the gene matches: 9. CDR3 DNA: TGTGCCTGGAGTACGGTCAGGGGGCTTTCGAACACTGAAGCTTTCTTT. Translated: CAWSTVRGLSNTEAFF.

This chain connects TRBV27 to TRBJ1-1, with no clear D. The CDR3 contains 13 residues. The V and J ends lost 3 bases and 4 bases respectively, with 9 bases between them. The germline V gene has CDR1 MNHEY and CDR2 SMNVEV (reference sequence). The CDR3 nucleotides are TGTGCCAGCAGTTTGCGGGGAAGCACTGAAGCTTTCTTT. Residues: CASSLRGSTEAFF.